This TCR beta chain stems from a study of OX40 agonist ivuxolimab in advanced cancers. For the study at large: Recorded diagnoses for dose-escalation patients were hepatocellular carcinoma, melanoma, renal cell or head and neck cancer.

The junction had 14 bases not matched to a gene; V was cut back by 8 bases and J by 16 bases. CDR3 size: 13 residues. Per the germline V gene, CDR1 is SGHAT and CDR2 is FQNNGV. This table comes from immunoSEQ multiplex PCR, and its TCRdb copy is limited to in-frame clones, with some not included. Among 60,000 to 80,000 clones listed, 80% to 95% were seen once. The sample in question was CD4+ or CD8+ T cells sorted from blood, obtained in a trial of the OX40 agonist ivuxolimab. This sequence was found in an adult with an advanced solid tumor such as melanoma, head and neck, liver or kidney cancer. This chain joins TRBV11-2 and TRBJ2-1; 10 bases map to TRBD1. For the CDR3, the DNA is TGTGCCAGCGCCTCCGGGACAGGGGTCCAATTATTCTTC. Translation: CASASGTGVQLFF. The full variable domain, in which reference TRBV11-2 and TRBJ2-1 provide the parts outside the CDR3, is EAGVAQSPRYKIIEKRQSVAFWCNPISGHATLYWYQQILGQGPKLLIQFQNNGVVDDSQLPKDRFSAERLKGVDSTLKIQPAKLEDSAVYLCASASGTGVQLFFGPGTRLTVL.